This is a list of T cell receptor beta chains from one sample in a study of tumor and adjacent non-tumor tissue in lung cancer. TCRdb passed the multiplex PCR reads through MiXCR, listing each CDR3 protein once. In the table there are roughly 70,000 distinct CDR3 sequences, 65% to 75% of which are singletons. The sample consisted of distant non-tumor lung tissue. The source of these receptors is a woman aged 50 to 65 with non-small cell lung cancer. Each CDR3 is given with its conserved first and last residue. The D gene is left open where the match is weak. A clone size is listed for some rows: how often the clone was seen (once, few, many), or a class if it is expanded.

j_call,clone_size,v_call,d_call,cdr3_nt,cdr3_aa
TRBJ1-1,.,TRBV6-1,.,TGTGCCAGCAGTGCGGACTGCTCTGAAGTTTTCTTT,CASSADCSEVFF
TRBJ2-2,few,TRBV11-2,.,TGTGCCAGCCACTTAGTGTTATACGGGGAAAACACCGGGGAGCTGTTTTTT,CASHLVLYGENTGELFF
TRBJ1-5,.,TRBV28,.,TGTGCCAGCAGTTTACTCCCCCGGGGTCTCGGCAATCAGCCCCAGCATTTT,CASSLLPRGLGNQPQHF
TRBJ1-5,.,TRBV11-2,.,TGTGCCAGAATCGAAGACAGGAACCAGGCCCAGCATTTT,CARIEDRNQAQHF
TRBJ2-1,.,TRBV11-2,.,TGTGCCAGCAGCTCAAGGGCGGCTCGGGGGATATATGAGCAGTTCTTC,CASSSRAARGIYEQFF
TRBJ2-3,.,TRBV9,.,TGTGCCAGCAGCCCCCAGGGACGAAACTCAGATACGCAGTATTTT,CASSPQGRNSDTQYF
TRBJ2-1,.,TRBV28,.,TGTGCCAGCAGTTTTACTCATTTGAGGCCCCGGAGGTACAATGAGCAGTTCTTC,CASSFTHLRPRRYNEQFF
TRBJ2-7,.,TRBV5-4,TRBD1,TGTGCCAGCAGCCAGGAACAGGGGGCCGTCGAGCAGTACTTC,CASSQEQGAVEQYF
TRBJ1-1,many,TRBV29-1,.,TGCAGCGTTGTGGGGGACAATGCGTACACTGAAGCTTTCTTT,CSVVGDNAYTEAFF
TRBJ2-5,.,TRBV5-1,.,TGTGCTTGCAGCCTGAGGACAGACCAAGAGACCCAGTACTTC,CACSLRTDQETQYF
TRBJ2-7,.,TRBV10-3,TRBD1,TGTGCCATCGGTGCCGGGACAGGGCCGGAGGAGCAGTACTTC,CAIGAGTGPEEQYF
TRBJ2-1,many,TRBV29-1,.,TGCAGCGTTGAGGCAGGCTACAATGAGCAGTTCTTC,CSVEAGYNEQFF
TRBJ1-1,many,TRBV12-3/TRBV12-4,.,TGTGCCAGCAGTCCGGGCCACACTGAAGCTTTCTTT,CASSPGHTEAFF
TRBJ2-3,many,TRBV20-1,TRBD2,TGCAGTGCTTCATCCCGCCTAGCGGGAGTAGATACGCAGTATTTT,CSASSRLAGVDTQYF
TRBJ2-7,many,TRBV29-1,.,TGCAGCGTCCTTGGGGATGGGATCGTGGAGCAGTACTTC,CSVLGDGIVEQYF
TRBJ2-7,.,TRBV5-8,.,TGTGCCAGCAGAAATCCGGGCGGACTTTACTACGAGCATTACTTC,CASRNPGGLYYEHYF
TRBJ2-1,many,TRBV20-1,.,TGCAGTGCTAGAGAACCGGTTCTCAATGAGCAGTTCTTC,CSAREPVLNEQFF
TRBJ2-7,few,TRBV6-2/TRBV6-3,TRBD2,TGTGCCAGCGGGACTAGCGGAGAGCAGTACTTC,CASGTSGEQYF
TRBJ1-5,.,TRBV6-2/TRBV6-3,.,TGTGCCAGCAGTAAGGGACGAACTAATCAGCCCCAGGATTTT,CASSKGRTNQPQDF
TRBJ2-7,.,TRBV11-2,.,TGTGCCAGCAGCATAGGTGGACAGAACTCCTACGAGCAGTACTTC,CASSIGGQNSYEQYF
TRBJ2-7,once,TRBV12-3/TRBV12-4,.,TGTGCCAGCAGTCGACGGGGCTGGGCTTACTCCTACGATCAGTACTTC,CASSRRGWAYSYDQYF
TRBJ2-1,many,TRBV20-1,.,TGCAGTGCTGCTGACGGTTCTAGGTGGGGTTACAATGAGCAGTTCTTC,CSAADGSRWGYNEQFF
TRBJ2-7,.,TRBV19,TRBD2,TGTGCCAGTAGTAATGGACTAGCTGGAGTGTATGAGCAGTACTTC,CASSNGLAGVYEQYF
TRBJ2-1,.,TRBV4-2,.,TGTGCCAGCAGCCAAGAATGGAGACAGTGCGGGGATGAGCAGTTCTTC,CASSQEWRQCGDEQFF
TRBJ1-2,.,TRBV11-2,.,TGTGCCAGCATCTTAGGCGGAGTTGATGGCTACAACTTC,CASILGGVDGYNF
TRBJ1-3,.,TRBV20-1,.,TGCAATGCTCCCATGGGGAACAGGGCTGGAAACACCTTATATTTT,CNAPMGNRAGNTLYF